This T cell receptor beta chain comes out of a study of blood T cell repertoires in COVID-19. Per the study methods: By means of reference gene primer amplification, nucleated cell counts were estimated. Method: immunoSEQ multiplex PCR; TCRdb's copy keeps in-frame clones and lacks some. D and trimming were read from the DNA, whereas the V and J calls and clone size are those reported in that table. The profile shows some 100,000 clones, roughly 92% of them singletons. The germline V gene has CDR1 MGHRA and CDR2 YSYEKL. The CDR3 spans 13 residues. The V gene lost 5 bases and the J gene lost 1 base, with 8 bases spanning the gap.

V gene TRBV4-1 combines with J gene TRBJ1-1; perhaps TRBD1 as D (6 bases). The source of this sequence is a man aged 70-80 years with acute or convalescent COVID-19. The sequencing sample was made of peripheral blood. The DNA for the CDR3 is TGCGCCAGCAGCAGCAGGGGGAACACTGAAGCTTTCTTT. Amino acids: CASSSRGNTEAFF.